A selection of T cell receptor beta chains follows, all from one sample in a study of naive and memory T cell subsets. One entry per CDR3 protein results from TCRdb running MiXCR on the UMI-ligation and nested PCR reads. The sample contains approximately 85,000 distinct CDR3 sequences, roughly 7% of which appear only once. Source material: central memory CD4+ T cells from blood. The receptors originated from a human donor in good health. The CDR3 runs from the conserved cysteine through the conserved F or W. A D gene is named only where the DNA matches it firmly. Some rows have no size entry. The others give once, few or many, or a class for an expanded clone.

v_call: TRBV7-9; clone_size: many; d_call: NA; j_call: TRBJ1-3; cdr3_aa: CASSLIGGIAGNTIYF; cdr3_nt: TGTGCCAGCAGCTTAATCGGGGGAATCGCTGGAAACACCATATATTTT
v_call: TRBV27; clone_size: NA; d_call: NA; j_call: TRBJ2-6; cdr3_aa: CASSFWAGESGANVLTF; cdr3_nt: TGTGCCAGCAGTTTCTGGGCAGGGGAGTCCGGGGCCAACGTCCTGACTTTC
v_call: TRBV7-2; clone_size: many; d_call: TRBD1; j_call: TRBJ1-6; cdr3_aa: CASSLSYRGGSPLHF; cdr3_nt: TGTGCCAGCAGCTTAAGTTACAGGGGAGGCTCACCCCTCCACTTT
v_call: TRBV2; clone_size: few; d_call: TRBD1; j_call: TRBJ2-3; cdr3_aa: CASSEVRQGAHYF; cdr3_nt: TGTGCCAGCAGTGAAGTGAGACAGGGGGCCCACTATTTT
v_call: TRBV28; clone_size: many; d_call: NA; j_call: TRBJ1-6; cdr3_aa: CASRQNNSPLHF; cdr3_nt: TGTGCCAGCAGGCAGAATAATTCACCCCTCCACTTT
v_call: TRBV27; clone_size: few; d_call: TRBD1; j_call: TRBJ1-1; cdr3_aa: CASRKQGFTEAFF; cdr3_nt: TGTGCCAGCAGGAAACAGGGGTTCACTGAAGCTTTCTTT
v_call: TRBV20-1; clone_size: NA; d_call: TRBD2; j_call: TRBJ2-1; cdr3_aa: CSAGTRRSEQFF; cdr3_nt: TGCAGTGCTGGGACTAGGCGAAGTGAGCAGTTCTTC
v_call: TRBV19; clone_size: many; d_call: NA; j_call: TRBJ1-1; cdr3_aa: CASLGGGPGSEAFF; cdr3_nt: TGTGCCAGCCTGGGGGGAGGGCCTGGATCTGAAGCTTTCTTT
v_call: TRBV11-3; clone_size: many; d_call: NA; j_call: TRBJ2-7; cdr3_aa: CASSVRSYEQYF; cdr3_nt: TGTGCCAGCAGCGTGCGCTCCTACGAGCAGTACTTC
v_call: TRBV7-2; clone_size: NA; d_call: TRBD2; j_call: TRBJ2-2; cdr3_aa: CASSLTSGTNTGELFF; cdr3_nt: TGTGCCAGCAGCTTAACTAGCGGGACGAACACCGGGGAGCTGTTTTTT
v_call: TRBV6-1; clone_size: few; d_call: TRBD1; j_call: TRBJ2-4; cdr3_aa: CASSENRGDIQYF; cdr3_nt: TGTGCCAGCAGTGAAAACAGGGGTGACATTCAGTACTTC
v_call: TRBV7-9; clone_size: many; d_call: TRBD1; j_call: TRBJ1-2; cdr3_aa: CASSTNRDSYGYTF; cdr3_nt: TGTGCCAGCAGCACCAACCGGGACAGCTATGGCTACACCTTC
v_call: TRBV2; clone_size: many; d_call: NA; j_call: TRBJ2-7; cdr3_aa: CASRTGTGVYEQYF; cdr3_nt: TGTGCCAGCAGAACCGGGACCGGCGTCTACGAGCAGTACTTC
v_call: TRBV20-1; clone_size: few; d_call: NA; j_call: TRBJ2-1; cdr3_aa: CSARLPGDYNEQFF; cdr3_nt: TGCAGTGCTAGACTACCAGGGGACTACAATGAGCAGTTCTTC
v_call: TRBV5-5; clone_size: many; d_call: NA; j_call: TRBJ2-7; cdr3_aa: CASSLGTGAGTYEQYF; cdr3_nt: TGTGCCAGCAGCTTAGGGACGGGGGCCGGGACCTACGAGCAGTACTTC
v_call: TRBV20-1; clone_size: many; d_call: NA; j_call: TRBJ1-1; cdr3_aa: CSATRGPRNTEAFF; cdr3_nt: TGCAGTGCCACTAGGGGCCCCCGAAACACTGAAGCTTTCTTT
v_call: TRBV30; clone_size: few; d_call: NA; j_call: TRBJ1-4; cdr3_aa: CAWRRESEKLFF; cdr3_nt: TGTGCCTGGAGGAGAGAATCTGAAAAACTGTTTTTT
v_call: TRBV24-1; clone_size: many; d_call: NA; j_call: TRBJ2-2; cdr3_aa: CATSGTSPNTGELFF; cdr3_nt: TGTGCCACCAGTGGTACTTCACCGAACACCGGGGAGCTGTTTTTT
v_call: TRBV2; clone_size: few; d_call: NA; j_call: TRBJ1-6; cdr3_aa: CASRGGVGNSPLHF; cdr3_nt: TGTGCCAGCAGGGGAGGGGTAGGTAATTCACCCCTCCACTTT
v_call: TRBV3-1; clone_size: many; d_call: NA; j_call: TRBJ2-3; cdr3_aa: CASSPGGGAGLDTQYF; cdr3_nt: TGTGCCAGCAGCCCAGGGGGGGGAGCCGGATTGGATACGCAGTATTTT
v_call: TRBV30; clone_size: many; d_call: NA; j_call: TRBJ1-6; cdr3_aa: CAWSEGFSSYNSPLHF; cdr3_nt: TGTGCCTGGAGCGAAGGCTTTAGCTCCTATAATTCACCCCTCCACTTT
v_call: TRBV18; clone_size: few; d_call: TRBD1; j_call: TRBJ1-1; cdr3_aa: CASSPRQGEAFF; cdr3_nt: TGTGCCAGCTCACCCCGACAGGGAGAAGCTTTCTTT
v_call: TRBV7-2; clone_size: few; d_call: NA; j_call: TRBJ1-5; cdr3_aa: CASSLGLRGDQPQHF; cdr3_nt: TGTGCCAGCAGCTTAGGGCTACGGGGCGATCAGCCCCAGCATTTT
v_call: TRBV6-2/TRBV6-3; clone_size: NA; d_call: NA; j_call: TRBJ2-3; cdr3_aa: CASSYAAASTDTQYF; cdr3_nt: TGTGCCAGCAGTTACGCGGCCGCTAGCACAGATACGCAGTATTTT
v_call: TRBV4-2; clone_size: many; d_call: TRBD1; j_call: TRBJ2-1; cdr3_aa: CASSQGQGGYNEQFF; cdr3_nt: TGTGCCAGCAGCCAGGGACAGGGGGGCTACAATGAGCAGTTCTTC
v_call: TRBV25-1; clone_size: many; d_call: TRBD1; j_call: TRBJ2-1; cdr3_aa: CASSDWGQGIKNEQFF; cdr3_nt: TGTGCCAGCAGTGATTGGGGACAGGGAATAAAGAATGAGCAGTTCTTC